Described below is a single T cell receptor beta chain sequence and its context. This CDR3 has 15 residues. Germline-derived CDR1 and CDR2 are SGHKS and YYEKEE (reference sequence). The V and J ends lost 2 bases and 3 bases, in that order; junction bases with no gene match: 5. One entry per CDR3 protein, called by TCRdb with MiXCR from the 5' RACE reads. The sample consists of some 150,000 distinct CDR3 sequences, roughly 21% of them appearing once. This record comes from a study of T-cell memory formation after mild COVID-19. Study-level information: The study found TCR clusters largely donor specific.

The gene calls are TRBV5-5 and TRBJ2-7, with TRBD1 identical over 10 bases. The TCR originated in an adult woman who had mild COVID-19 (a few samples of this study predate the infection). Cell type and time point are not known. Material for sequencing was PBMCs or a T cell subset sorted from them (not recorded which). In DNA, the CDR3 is TGTGCCAGCAGCTTAGACAGGGGGCGCGTCTACGAGCAGTACTTC. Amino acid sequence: CASSLDRGRVYEQYF.